The 5 T cell receptor beta chains listed next were all sequenced from one sample in a study of T cell repertoires and Cas9 in healthy adults. Only in-frame clones appear in the TCRdb table, and some are missing; sequencing was by immunoSEQ multiplex PCR. Of 20,000 to 25,000 clones detected, roughly 92% appear once; the ten largest clones hold approximately 0.84%. The sample comprised CD4+ effector T cells (CD127+, CD25-, CD137-, CD154-) from PBMCs; culture status not recorded. Every receptor here comes from a human donor in good health.

The rearrangement joins TRBV28 to TRBJ1-1; the D is unclear. The germline V and J ends were trimmed by 6 bases and 5 bases, with 13 bases remaining between them. This CDR3 has 13 residues. Germline assignment: CDR1 MDHEN and CDR2 SYDVKM. CDR3 protein: CASSQVTATEAFF. DNA for the CDR3: TGTGCCAGCAGCCAGGTTACTGCGACTGAAGCTTTCTTT. Full variable domain (remainder filled in from reference TRBV28 and TRBJ1-1): DVKVTQSSRYLVKRTGEKVFLECVQDMDHENMFWYRQDPGLGLRLIYFSYDVKMKEKGDIPEGYSVSREKKERFSLILESASTNQTSMYLCASSQVTATEAFFGQGTRLTVV.

This clone came up a few times. The chain couples TRBV18 to TRBJ1-4; D gene unclear. The CDR3 is 15 residues long. The germline V gene has CDR1 KGHSH and CDR2 LQKENI. Trimming took 2 bases from V and 5 from J, leaving 12 bases between them. The CDR3 DNA reads TGTGCCAGCTCACCAGATAGACAAATGAATGAAAAACTGTTTTTT. Protein sequence: CASSPDRQMNEKLFF.

The J gene is TRBJ2-3, the V gene TRBV18; D not resolved. The V gene lost 0 bases and the J gene lost 5 bases, with 9 bases spanning the gap. The CDR3 covers 14 residues. The germline gives CDR1 KGHSH, CDR2 LQKENI. CDR3 residues: CASSPPIQRDTQYF. The CDR3 region has the DNA TGTGCCAGCTCACCACCGATTCAAAGAGATACGCAGTATTTT.

The rearrangement uses TRBV5-1 and TRBJ1-2; maybe TRBD1 (5 bases). Per germline, CDR1 SGHRS and CDR2 YFSETQ. This CDR3 is 14 amino acids long. V was shortened by 0 bases and J by 6 bases, with 12 bases between the two germline ends. CDR3 nucleotides: TGCGCCAGCAGCTTGGGGGGCAGGGTGGATGGCTACACCTTC. Its protein is CASSLGGRVDGYTF.

This clone was recorded once. The chain has TRBV6-6 and TRBJ1-4; D not certain. The V and J ends lost 6 bases and 4 bases respectively, with 12 bases between them. CDR1 and CDR2 (germline): MNHNY, SVGAGI (reference sequence). The CDR3 extends over 14 amino acids. The CDR3 is CASRTRPFNEKLFF. CDR3 sequence (DNA): TGTGCCAGCAGGACGAGACCCTTTAATGAAAAACTGTTTTTT.